This T cell receptor (beta chain) comes out of a study of T cell responses to AZD1222 COVID-19 vaccine. Study-wide results and limits: Unmutated variant regions reportedly attract nearly half of all spike-specific TCRs. Baseline seropositivity characterized only 5 or 6 AZD1222 recipients.

Comments on this clone: Its antigen is not known.

Per the germline V gene, CDR1 is SEHNR and CDR2 is FQNEAQ (reference sequence). V lost 4 bases to trimming and J lost 4 bases, with 16 bases between them. The CDR3 runs 16 residues. Assay: immunoSEQ multiplex PCR; the TCRdb copy retains only in-frame clones and omits some. The sample comprises approximately 68,000 clones, 88% of which are singletons, and roughly a fifth rests with the top ten. The V gene is TRBV7-9, the J gene TRBJ2-2; D call uncertain. This specimen was peripheral blood, taken on day 0 of AZD1222 vaccination. This receptor was obtained from an adult in good health. The CDR3 nucleotides read TGTGCCAGCAGCTCGACCCTAGAGAAGGGCACCGGGGAGCTGTTTTTT. This sequence encodes CASSSTLEKGTGELFF. The variable domain in full, completed from reference TRBV7-9 and TRBJ2-2, reads DTGVSQNPRHKITKRGQNVTFRCDPISEHNRLYWYRQTLGQGPEFLTYFQNEAQLEKSRLLSDRFSAERPKGSFSTLEIQRTEQGDSAMYLCASSSTLEKGTGELFFGEGSRLTVL.